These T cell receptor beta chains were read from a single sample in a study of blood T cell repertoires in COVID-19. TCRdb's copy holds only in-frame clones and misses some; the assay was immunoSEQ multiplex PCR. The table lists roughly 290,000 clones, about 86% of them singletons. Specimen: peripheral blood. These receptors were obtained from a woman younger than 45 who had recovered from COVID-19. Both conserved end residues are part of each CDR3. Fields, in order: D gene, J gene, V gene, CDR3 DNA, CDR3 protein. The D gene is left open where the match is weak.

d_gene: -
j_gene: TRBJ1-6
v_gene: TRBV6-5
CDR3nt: TGTGCCAGCAGGCGCGGGACGGACCATAATTCACCCCTCCACTTT
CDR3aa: CASRRGTDHNSPLHF

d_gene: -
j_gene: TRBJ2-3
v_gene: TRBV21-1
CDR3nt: TGTGCCAGCAGCAAGTATACTCAGGCGCAGTATTTT
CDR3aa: CASSKYTQAQYF

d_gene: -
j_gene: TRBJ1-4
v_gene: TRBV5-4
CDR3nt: TGTGCCAGCAGCCAAACTACGGCTAATGAAAAACTGTTTTTT
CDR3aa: CASSQTTANEKLFF

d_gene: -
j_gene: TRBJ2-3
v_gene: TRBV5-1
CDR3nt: TGCGCCAGCAGCTTTAGCGGCACAGATACGCAGTATTTT
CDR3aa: CASSFSGTDTQYF

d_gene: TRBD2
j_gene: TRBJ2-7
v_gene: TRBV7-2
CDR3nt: TGTGCCAGCAGCCCCTCGGGGGGGCTGACGGACGAGCAGTACTTC
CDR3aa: CASSPSGGLTDEQYF

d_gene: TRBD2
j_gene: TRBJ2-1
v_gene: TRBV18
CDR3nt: TGTGCCAGCTCACAAGGACTAGCGGGAGAAGGCGAGCAGTTCTTC
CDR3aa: CASSQGLAGEGEQFF

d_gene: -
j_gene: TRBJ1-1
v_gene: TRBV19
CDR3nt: TGTGCCAGTATGGGGGGTGTCACAGAGCTGAACACTGAAGCTTTCTTT
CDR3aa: CASMGGVTELNTEAFF

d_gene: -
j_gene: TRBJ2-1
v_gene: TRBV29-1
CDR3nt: TGCAGCGTGGAGCCTCCGGGTACCTACAATGAGCAGTTCTTC
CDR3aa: CSVEPPGTYNEQFF

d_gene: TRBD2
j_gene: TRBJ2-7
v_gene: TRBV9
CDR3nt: TGTGCCAGCAGCGTAGGGGCGGGAGAACCCTACGAGCAGTACTTC
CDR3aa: CASSVGAGEPYEQYF

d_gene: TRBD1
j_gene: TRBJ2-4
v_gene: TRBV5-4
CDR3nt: TGTGCCAGCAGCGCCCCAACAGGGGGTAACATTCAGTACTTC
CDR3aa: CASSAPTGGNIQYF

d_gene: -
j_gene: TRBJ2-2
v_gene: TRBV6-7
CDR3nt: TGTGCCAGCAGTTACCGGCGTGAGGGTGGCGGGGAGCTGTTTTTT
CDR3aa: CASSYRREGGGELFF

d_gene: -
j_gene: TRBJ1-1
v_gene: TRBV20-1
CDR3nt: TGCAGTGCTAGTGGGGAGACGGAGAACACTGAAGCTTTCTTT
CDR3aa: CSASGETENTEAFF

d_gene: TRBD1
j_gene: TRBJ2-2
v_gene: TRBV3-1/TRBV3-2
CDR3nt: TGTGCCAGCAGCCTTCAGACAGGGGTGGACACCGGGGAGCTGTTTTTT
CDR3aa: CASSLQTGVDTGELFF